The next 8 T cell receptor beta chains were all read from a single sample in a study of cytomegalovirus exposure and HLA in healthy donors. The PCR had 60 Vbeta and 13 Jbeta primers. Sequenced by immunoSEQ multiplex PCR; TCRdb stores in-frame clones only, minus some. The sample yields around 100,000 clones, roughly 75% seen once. Sequenced input: PBMCs. The receptors were sampled from a male donor in good health and CMV-seropositive.

This rearrangement joins TRBV5-4 to TRBJ2-7, with D possibly matching TRBD1 (5 bases). Trimming stripped 2 bases from V and 5 bases from J, with 11 bases between. CDR1 and CDR2 from the germline V gene are SGHNT and YYREEE (reference sequence). The CDR3 has 13 residues. The CDR3 DNA is TGTGCCAGCAGCTTAAGGGGTGTAGACGAGCAGTACTTC. Protein sequence: CASSLRGVDEQYF.

The rearrangement joins TRBV5-1 to TRBJ1-3, with TRBD1 matching 7 bases. Unmatched junction bases numbered 7, after V lost 3 bases and J lost 4 bases. This CDR3 region has 15 residues. CDR1 is SGHRS and CDR2 is YFSETQ in the germline V gene. Here the CDR3 DNA reads TGCGCCAGCAGCTCCGGGACAGCCTTCGGAAACACCATATATTTT. Translation: CASSSGTAFGNTIYF.

This clone was observed a single time. The chain carries TRBV18 and TRBJ2-7, with 7 bases matching TRBD1. J lost 3 bases, V lost 2 bases, and 1 base had no gene match. CDR1 and CDR2 (germline): KGHSH, LQKENI. The CDR3 has 13 amino acids. As DNA, the CDR3 is TGTGCCAGCTCACCAGGGACAGACTACGAGCAGTACTTC. Protein sequence: CASSPGTDYEQYF.

This clone was seen a single time. The chain is built from TRBV9 and TRBJ1-5; D possibly corresponds to TRBD1 (5 bases). The CDR3 runs to 15 residues. Deletions cut 0 bases from V and 3 bases from J, with 10 bases between. Germline assignment: CDR1 SGDLS and CDR2 YYNGEE. This chain's CDR3 is CASSVGGDVNQPQHF. CDR3 bases: TGTGCCAGCAGCGTAGGGGGGGACGTCAATCAGCCCCAGCATTTT.

The chain employs TRBV5-3 and TRBJ2-2, with TRBD2 matching over 7 bases. TRBV5-3 is recorded as an ORF, its role being uncertain. V lost 1 base and J lost 4; bases outside the gene matches: 1. CDR3 length: 14 residues. CDR3 sequence (DNA): TGTGCCAGAAGCTTGACGGGGGGCACCGGGGAGCTGTTTTTT. Its translation: CARSLTGGTGELFF.

The genes are TRBV19 and TRBJ1-2; D might be TRBD1 (6 bases). The CDR3 has 13 amino acids. The germline V gene has CDR1 LNHDA and CDR2 SQIVND (reference sequence). V gave up 9 bases and J gave up 8 bases, with 19 bases separating them. The CDR3 DNA follows: TGTGCCAGCCAGGTATCTGGGGGCGGCGGCTACACCTTC. Encoded protein: CASQVSGGGGYTF.

The chain couples TRBV5-1 to TRBJ1-1; D gene uncertain. Between the trimmed V and J ends, which lost 0 bases and 0 bases, there was a span of 6 bases. This CDR3 contains 14 residues. Per the germline V gene, CDR1 is SGHRS and CDR2 is YFSETQ. The CDR3 loop reads CASSLGTMNTEAFF. Here the CDR3 DNA reads TGCGCCAGCAGCTTGGGCACAATGAACACTGAAGCTTTCTTT. The full variable domain, completed using reference TRBV5-1 and TRBJ1-1, is KAGVTQTPRYLIKTRGQQVTLSCSPISGHRSVSWYQQTPGQGLQFLFEYFSETQRNKGNFPGRFSGRQFSNSRSEMNVSTLELGDSALYLCASSLGTMNTEAFFGQGTRLTVV.

The CDR3 loop is CASSLDLWSSYEQYF. Here the CDR3 DNA reads TGTGCCAGCAGCTTAGATCTCTGGAGTTCCTACGAGCAGTACTTC. The V call is TRBV11-2, the J call TRBJ2-7; D gene ambiguous. The germline V and J ends were trimmed by 0 bases and 1 base, with 10 bases remaining between them. Germline-derived CDR1 and CDR2 are SGHAT and FQNNGV. CDR3 size: 15 residues. Supplemented by reference TRBV11-2 and TRBJ2-7, the full variable domain reads EAGVAQSPRYKIIEKRQSVAFWCNPISGHATLYWYQQILGQGPKLLIQFQNNGVVDDSQLPKDRFSAERLKGVDSTLKIQPAKLEDSAVYLCASSLDLWSSYEQYFGPGTRLTVT.